This T cell receptor beta chain was sequenced for a study of blood T cell repertoires in COVID-19. Here immunoSEQ multiplex PCR was the method, and the copy in TCRdb shows in-frame clones only, minus some. The sample has 55,000 to 80,000 clones; roughly 93% are singletons. The specimen was peripheral blood. The receptor's source is a human donor in a cohort sampled during active COVID-19.

CDR3: CAIPRELNTGELFF. The CDR3 DNA follows: TGTGCCATCCCCCGGGAGTTGAACACCGGGGAGCTGTTTTTT. The genes are TRBV11-3 and TRBJ2-2; TRBD2 is a possible D gene (6 bases). CDR3 size: 14 residues. Germline V lookup: CDR1 SGHNT, CDR2 YENEEA. Deletions cut 10 bases from V and 1 base from J, with 13 bases between.